This TCR beta chain was sequenced in a study of memory CD4+ T cells and cytomegalovirus serostatus. The V end was cut by 4 bases, the J end by 5 bases, with 18 bases between. Germline CDR1 SGHTS, CDR2 YDEGEE. The CDR3 extends over 15 amino acids. Clones were sequenced by immunoSEQ multiplex PCR, and TCRdb holds only the in-frame ones, with some missing. The sample holds about 40,000 clones, roughly 77% seen once. The sort gate was single viable CD3+CD4+CD8-CD45RO+ cells for memory CD4+ T cells. This TCR came from an adult in good health and CMV-seronegative. Input material: memory CD4+ T cells from blood. The chain employs TRBV5-8 and TRBJ2-5; no clear D. CDR3 nucleotides: TGTGCCAGCAGCCAAGATCATCGGGTATGGGAGACCCAGTACTTC. Translating gives CASSQDHRVWETQYF.